This T cell receptor (beta chain) was sequenced in a study of tumor and adjacent non-tumor tissue in lung cancer. Study context: The cohort had 12 to 13 adenocarcinoma, a couple of squamous cell and 1 small cell patients. Aged 31 to 76 years, patients included fewer than 11 men and five or six women with stage I to III disease.

Germline values: CDR1 SGHAT, CDR2 FQNNGV. The CDR3 extends over 15 amino acids. A word on this clonotype: Its target is unknown. The junction shows a germline mismatch at one end, possibly a read error.

Broader study findings: In normal lung, the top 100 clones were significantly more dominant than in tumor. Tumor TCR diversity, when higher, was linked to shorter survival.

RNA was extracted from bulk tissue without any cell sorting. This non-tumor lung sample came from over 3 cm beyond the tumor edge. Three rounds of nested PCR, following a modified ARM-PCR protocol, produced the TCRbeta library. MiXCR was run by TCRdb on the multiplex PCR reads, yielding one entry per CDR3 protein. The top ten clones hold about 47% of a sample with about 80,000 distinct CDR3 sequences, 80% to 90% of them seen once. This receptor was taken from a man aged 60 to 69 with non-small cell lung cancer. Material: distant non-tumor lung tissue. This chain uses TRBV11-2 with TRBJ2-2, with TRBD2 as a possible D gene (5 bases). The CDR3 coding sequence is TGTGCCAGCAGCGAAGTCGGCCGAAGCACCGGGGAGCCGTTTTTT. This encodes CASSEVGRSTGEPFF.